The entry below gives a single T cell receptor beta chain sequence along with its context. Some clones are missing from TCRdb's copy, which holds only in-frame ones; the method was immunoSEQ multiplex PCR. The sample includes some 30,000 clones, about 82% seen only once; the top ten take roughly 25%. The sample is drawn from a study of OX40 agonist ivuxolimab in advanced cancers. Study at large: Among those treated, three patients had partial responses, one with hepatocellular carcinoma and two with cutaneous melanoma.

This CDR3 comprises 16 residues. V lost 7 bases and J 5 bases, leaving 21 bases between the germline ends. Germline CDR1 SGDLS, CDR2 YYNGEE. Here the sequenced sample was CD4+ or CD8+ T cells sorted from blood, taken in a trial of the OX40 agonist ivuxolimab. This clonotype was sampled from an adult with an advanced solid tumor such as melanoma, head and neck, liver or kidney cancer. V gene TRBV9 combines with J gene TRBJ2-2, with D possibly TRBD2 on 5 matching bases. CDR3 DNA sequence: TGTGCCAGCTCACCGAGATGGATACCGGGGACCGGGGAGCTGTTTTTT. Protein product: CASSPRWIPGTGELFF.